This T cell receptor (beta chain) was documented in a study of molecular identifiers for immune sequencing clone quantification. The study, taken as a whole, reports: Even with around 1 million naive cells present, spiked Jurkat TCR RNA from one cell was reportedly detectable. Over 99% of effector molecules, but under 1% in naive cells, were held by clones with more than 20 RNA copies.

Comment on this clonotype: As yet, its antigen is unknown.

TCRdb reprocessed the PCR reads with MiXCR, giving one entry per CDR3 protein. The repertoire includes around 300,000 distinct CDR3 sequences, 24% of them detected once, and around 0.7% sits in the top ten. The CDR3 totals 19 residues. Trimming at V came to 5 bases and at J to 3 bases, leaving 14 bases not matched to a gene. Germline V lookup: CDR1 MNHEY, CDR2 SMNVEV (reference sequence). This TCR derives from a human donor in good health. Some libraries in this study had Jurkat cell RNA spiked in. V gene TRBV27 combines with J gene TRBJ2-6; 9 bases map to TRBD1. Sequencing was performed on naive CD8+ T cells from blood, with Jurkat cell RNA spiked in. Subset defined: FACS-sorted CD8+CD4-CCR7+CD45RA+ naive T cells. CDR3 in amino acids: CASSLGPGQGAGGANVLTF. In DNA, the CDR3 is TGTGCCAGCAGTCTTGGCCCGGGACAGGGTGCTGGTGGGGCCAACGTCCTGACTTTC.